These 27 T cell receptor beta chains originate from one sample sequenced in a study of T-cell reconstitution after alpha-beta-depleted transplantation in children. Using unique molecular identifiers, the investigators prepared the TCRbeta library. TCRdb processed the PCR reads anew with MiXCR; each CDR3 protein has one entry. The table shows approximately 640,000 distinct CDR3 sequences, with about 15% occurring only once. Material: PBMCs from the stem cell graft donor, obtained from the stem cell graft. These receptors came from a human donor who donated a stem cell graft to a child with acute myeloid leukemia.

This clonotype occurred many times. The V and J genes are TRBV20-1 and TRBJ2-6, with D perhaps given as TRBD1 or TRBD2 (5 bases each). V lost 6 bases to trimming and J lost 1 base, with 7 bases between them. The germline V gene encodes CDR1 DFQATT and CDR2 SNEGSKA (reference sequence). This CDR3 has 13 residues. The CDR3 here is CSAEGSGANVLTF. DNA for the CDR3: TGCAGTGCCGAGGGGTCTGGGGCCAACGTCCTGACTTTC.

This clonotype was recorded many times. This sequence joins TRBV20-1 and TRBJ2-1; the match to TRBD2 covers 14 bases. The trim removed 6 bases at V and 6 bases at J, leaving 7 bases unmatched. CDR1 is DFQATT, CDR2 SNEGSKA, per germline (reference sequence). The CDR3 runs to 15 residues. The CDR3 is CSAPGLAGGSNEQFF. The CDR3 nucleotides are TGCAGTGCGCCTGGACTAGCGGGGGGCTCCAATGAGCAGTTCTTC.

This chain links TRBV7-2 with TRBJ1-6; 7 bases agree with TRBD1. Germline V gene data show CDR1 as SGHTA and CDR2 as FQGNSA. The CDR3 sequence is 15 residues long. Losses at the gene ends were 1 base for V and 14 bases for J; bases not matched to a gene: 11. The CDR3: CASSLGNRGLRSLHF. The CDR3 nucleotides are TGTGCCAGCAGCTTAGGGAACAGGGGACTTCGATCCCTCCACTTT.

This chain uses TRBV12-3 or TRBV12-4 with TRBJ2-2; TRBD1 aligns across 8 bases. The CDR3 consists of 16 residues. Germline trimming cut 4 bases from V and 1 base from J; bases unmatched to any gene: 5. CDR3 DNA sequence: TGTGCCAGCAGTTCCCACGGGACAGGGAACACCGGGGAGCTGTTTTTT. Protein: CASSSHGTGNTGELFF.

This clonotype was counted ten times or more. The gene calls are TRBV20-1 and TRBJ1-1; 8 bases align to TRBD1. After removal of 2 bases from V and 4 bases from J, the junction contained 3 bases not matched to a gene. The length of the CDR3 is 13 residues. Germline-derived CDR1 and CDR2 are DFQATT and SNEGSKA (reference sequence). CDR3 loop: CSARRQGSTEAFF. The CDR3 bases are TGCAGTGCTAGAAGACAGGGGTCCACTGAAGCTTTCTTT.

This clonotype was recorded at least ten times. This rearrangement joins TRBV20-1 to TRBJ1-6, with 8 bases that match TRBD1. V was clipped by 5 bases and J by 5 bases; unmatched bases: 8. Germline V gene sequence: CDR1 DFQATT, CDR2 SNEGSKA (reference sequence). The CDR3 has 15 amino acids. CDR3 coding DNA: TGCAGTGCTTCTACAGGGGGTCGGAATAATTCACCCCTCCACTTT. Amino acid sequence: CSASTGGRNNSPLHF.

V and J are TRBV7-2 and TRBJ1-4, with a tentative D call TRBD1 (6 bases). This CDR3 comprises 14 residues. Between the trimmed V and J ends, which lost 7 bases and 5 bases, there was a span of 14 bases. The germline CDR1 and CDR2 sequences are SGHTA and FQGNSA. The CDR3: CASTWGAQNEKLFF. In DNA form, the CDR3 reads TGTGCCAGCACCTGGGGGGCCCAAAATGAAAAACTGTTTTTT.

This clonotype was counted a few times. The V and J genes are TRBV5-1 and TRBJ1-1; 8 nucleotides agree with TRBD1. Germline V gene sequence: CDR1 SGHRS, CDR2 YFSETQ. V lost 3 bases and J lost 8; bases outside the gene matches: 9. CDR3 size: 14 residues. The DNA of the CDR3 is TGCGCCAGCAGCTCAACCGGGACAGGAACGGAAGCTTTCTTT. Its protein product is CASSSTGTGTEAFF.

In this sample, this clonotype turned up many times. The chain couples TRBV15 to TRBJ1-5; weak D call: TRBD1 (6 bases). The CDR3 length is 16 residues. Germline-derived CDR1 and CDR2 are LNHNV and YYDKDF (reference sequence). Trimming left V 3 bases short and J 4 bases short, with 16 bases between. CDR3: CATSSYRESPNQPQHF. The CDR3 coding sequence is TGTGCCACCAGCAGCTACAGGGAAAGTCCTAATCAGCCCCAGCATTTT.

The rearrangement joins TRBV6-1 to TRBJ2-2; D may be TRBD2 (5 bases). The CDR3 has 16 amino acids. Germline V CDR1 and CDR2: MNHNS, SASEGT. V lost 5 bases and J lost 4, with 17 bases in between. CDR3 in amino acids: CASSPLTGSLTGELFF. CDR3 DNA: TGTGCCAGCAGTCCCCTGACTGGGAGCCTCACCGGGGAGCTGTTTTTT.

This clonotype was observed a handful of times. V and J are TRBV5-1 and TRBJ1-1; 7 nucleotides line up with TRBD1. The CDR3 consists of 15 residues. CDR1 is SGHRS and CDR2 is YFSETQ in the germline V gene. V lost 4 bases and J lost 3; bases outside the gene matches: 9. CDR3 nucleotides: TGCGCCAGCAGCGCCCCGGGACAGAGGTACACTGAAGCTTTCTTT. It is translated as CASSAPGQRYTEAFF.

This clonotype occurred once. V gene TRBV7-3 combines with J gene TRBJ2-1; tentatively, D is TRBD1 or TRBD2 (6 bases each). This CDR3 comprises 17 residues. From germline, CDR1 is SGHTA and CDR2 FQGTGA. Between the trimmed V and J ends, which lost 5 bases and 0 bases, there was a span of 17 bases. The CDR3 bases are TGTGCCAGCAGCCCGGTCGGGGGCGATAGCTCCTACAATGAGCAGTTCTTC. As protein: CASSPVGGDSSYNEQFF.

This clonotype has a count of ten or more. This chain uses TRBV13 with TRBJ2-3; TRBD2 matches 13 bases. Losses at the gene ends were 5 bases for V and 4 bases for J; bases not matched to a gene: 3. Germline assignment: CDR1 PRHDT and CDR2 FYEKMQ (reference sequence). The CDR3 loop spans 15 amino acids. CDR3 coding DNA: TGTGCCAGCAGCCCTACTAGCGGGGGGGCAGATACGCAGTATTTT. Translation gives CASSPTSGGADTQYF.

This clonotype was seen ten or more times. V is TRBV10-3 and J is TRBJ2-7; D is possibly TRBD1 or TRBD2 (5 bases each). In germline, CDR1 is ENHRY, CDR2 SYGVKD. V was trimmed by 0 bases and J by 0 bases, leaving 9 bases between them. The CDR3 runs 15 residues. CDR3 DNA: TGTGCCATCAGTGAGTCGTGGGGGAGCTCCTACGAGCAGTACTTC. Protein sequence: CAISESWGSSYEQYF.

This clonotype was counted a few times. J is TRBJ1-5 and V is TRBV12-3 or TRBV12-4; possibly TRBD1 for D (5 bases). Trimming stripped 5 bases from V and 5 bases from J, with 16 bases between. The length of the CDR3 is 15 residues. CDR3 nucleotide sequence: TGTGCCAGCAGTGAGATGGAACGGGGCCATCAGCCCCAGCATTTT. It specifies CASSEMERGHQPQHF.

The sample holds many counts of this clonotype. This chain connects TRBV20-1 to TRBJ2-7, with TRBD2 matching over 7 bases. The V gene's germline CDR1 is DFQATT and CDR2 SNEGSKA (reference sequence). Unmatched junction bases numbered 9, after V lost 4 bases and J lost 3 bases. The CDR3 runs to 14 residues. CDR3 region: CSANSLRGVYEQYF. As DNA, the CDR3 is TGCAGTGCTAATAGCCTTCGGGGGGTCTACGAGCAGTACTTC.

The CDR3 sequence is CASSQGPPAWQGVNTEAFF. The CDR3 DNA follows: TGTGCCAGCAGCCAAGGCCCCCCTGCTTGGCAGGGCGTGAACACTGAAGCTTTCTTT. This chain connects TRBV4-2 to TRBJ1-1, with a tentative D call TRBD1 (5 bases). V was clipped by 1 base and J by 0 bases, with 21 bases between them. Germline V gene sequence: CDR1 LGHNA, CDR2 YNFKEQ. This CDR3 region has 19 residues.

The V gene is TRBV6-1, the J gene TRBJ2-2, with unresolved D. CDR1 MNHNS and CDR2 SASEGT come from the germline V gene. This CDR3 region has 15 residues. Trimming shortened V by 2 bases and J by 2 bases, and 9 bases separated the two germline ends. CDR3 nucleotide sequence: TGTGCCAGCAGTGAAACCGGCAGAAACACCGGGGAGCTGTTTTTT. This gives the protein CASSETGRNTGELFF.

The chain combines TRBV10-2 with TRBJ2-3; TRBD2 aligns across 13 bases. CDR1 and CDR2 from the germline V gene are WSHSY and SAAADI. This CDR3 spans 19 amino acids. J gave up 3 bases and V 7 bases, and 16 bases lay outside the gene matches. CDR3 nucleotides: TGCGCCAGCACCCCGGGACTAGCGGGGAGGCCGGTAAGGACAGATACGCAGTATTTT. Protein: CASTPGLAGRPVRTDTQYF.

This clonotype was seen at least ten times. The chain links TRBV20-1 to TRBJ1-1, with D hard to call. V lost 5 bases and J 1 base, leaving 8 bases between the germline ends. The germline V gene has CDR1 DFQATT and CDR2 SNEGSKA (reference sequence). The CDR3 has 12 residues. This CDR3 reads CSAPWRNTEAFF. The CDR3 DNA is TGCAGTGCTCCTTGGCGGAACACTGAAGCTTTCTTT.

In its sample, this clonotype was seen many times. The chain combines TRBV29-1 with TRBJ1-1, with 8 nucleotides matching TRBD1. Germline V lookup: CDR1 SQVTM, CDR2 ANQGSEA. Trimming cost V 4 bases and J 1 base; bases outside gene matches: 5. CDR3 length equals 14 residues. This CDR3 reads CSVAQGASNTEAFF. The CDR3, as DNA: TGCAGCGTTGCTCAGGGGGCCTCGAACACTGAAGCTTTCTTT.

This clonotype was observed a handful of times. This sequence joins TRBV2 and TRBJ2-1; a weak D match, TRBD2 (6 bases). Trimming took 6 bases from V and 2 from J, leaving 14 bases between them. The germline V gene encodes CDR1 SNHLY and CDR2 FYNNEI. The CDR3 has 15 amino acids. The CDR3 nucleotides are TGTGCCAGCAGGGTCCGGGGGACTCCCTACAATGAGCAGTTCTTC. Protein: CASRVRGTPYNEQFF.

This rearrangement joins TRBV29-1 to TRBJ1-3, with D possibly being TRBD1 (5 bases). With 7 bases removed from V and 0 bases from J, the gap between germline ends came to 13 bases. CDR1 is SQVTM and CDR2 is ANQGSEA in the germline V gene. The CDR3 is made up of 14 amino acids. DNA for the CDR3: TGCAGCGGTGGTGGGGGTAGCTCTGGAAACACCATATATTTT. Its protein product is CSGGGGSSGNTIYF.

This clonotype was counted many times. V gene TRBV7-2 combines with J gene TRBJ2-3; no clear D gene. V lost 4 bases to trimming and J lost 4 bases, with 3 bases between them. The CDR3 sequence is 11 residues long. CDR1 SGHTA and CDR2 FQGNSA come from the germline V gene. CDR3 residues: CASSSSDTQYF. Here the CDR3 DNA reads TGTGCCAGCAGCTCTTCAGATACGCAGTATTTT.

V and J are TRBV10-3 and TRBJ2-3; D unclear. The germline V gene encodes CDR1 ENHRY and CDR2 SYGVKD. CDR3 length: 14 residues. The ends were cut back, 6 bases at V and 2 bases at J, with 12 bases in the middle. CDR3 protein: CAISQPPITDTQYF. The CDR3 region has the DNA TGTGCCATCAGCCAACCCCCCATCACAGATACGCAGTATTTT.

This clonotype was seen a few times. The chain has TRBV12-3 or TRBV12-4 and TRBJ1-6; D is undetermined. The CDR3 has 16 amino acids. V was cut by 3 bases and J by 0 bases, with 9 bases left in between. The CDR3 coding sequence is TGTGCCAGCAGTTTGGTAGTCGGCTCCTATAATTCACCCCTCCACTTT. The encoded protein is CASSLVVGSYNSPLHF.

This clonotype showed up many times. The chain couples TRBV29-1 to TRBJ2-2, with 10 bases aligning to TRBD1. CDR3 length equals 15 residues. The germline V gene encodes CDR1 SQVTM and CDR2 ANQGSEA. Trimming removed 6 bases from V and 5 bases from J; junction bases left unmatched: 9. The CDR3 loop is CSVAGTGVSTGELFF. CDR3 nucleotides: TGCAGCGTGGCCGGGACAGGGGTTTCGACCGGGGAGCTGTTTTTT.